The 25 T cell receptor beta chains below all came from one sample that was sequenced in a study of cytomegalovirus exposure and HLA in healthy donors. Primers included in the PCR were 60 Vbeta and 13 Jbeta primers. Using immunoSEQ multiplex PCR, the repertoire was profiled, and TCRdb retains in-frame clones only, with some absent. The data contain about 140,000 clones, 70% to 90% of them singletons. Sequencing was performed on PBMCs. The receptors were gathered from a man between 45 and 60 years old in good health and CMV-seronegative.

The genes are TRBV29-1 and TRBJ2-3, with TRBD2 identical over 7 bases. V lost 4 bases to trimming and J lost 1 base; unmatched junction nucleotides: 2. Per the germline V gene, CDR1 is SQVTM and CDR2 is ANQGSEA. This CDR3 is 13 amino acids long. The CDR3 protein is CSVALAGTDTQYF. CDR3 bases: TGCAGCGTTGCGCTAGCGGGCACAGATACGCAGTATTTT.

The chain recombines TRBV7-9 with TRBJ2-7; no reliable D call. Germline CDR1 SEHNR, CDR2 FQNEAQ (reference sequence). The CDR3 sequence is 15 residues long. Trimming stripped 4 bases from V and 5 bases from J, with 18 bases between. CDR3 sequence (DNA): TGTGCCAGCAGCTCCTCTCAGAGGTTCGTGAACGAGCAGTACTTC. This codes for CASSSSQRFVNEQYF.

CDR3 coding DNA: TGTGCCAGCAGCGTAGGACTCCGCACAGATACGCAGTATTTT. Its protein is CASSVGLRTDTQYF. The chain joins TRBV9 to TRBJ2-3; D unresolved. The CDR3 contains 14 residues. The V and J ends lost 0 bases and 1 base respectively, with 6 bases between them. The germline CDR1 and CDR2 sequences are SGDLS and YYNGEE.

The V and J genes are TRBV5-1 and TRBJ2-7; possibly TRBD2 for D (6 bases). In germline, CDR1 is SGHRS, CDR2 YFSETQ. CDR3 size: 14 residues. The V and J ends lost 4 bases and 4 bases respectively, with 15 bases between them. As DNA, the CDR3 is TGCGCCAGCAGCAGCGAAGGGACTTTATACGAGCAGTACTTC. Its protein is CASSSEGTLYEQYF.

CDR3 residues: CASSKGAGVTDTQYF. In DNA, the CDR3 is TGCGCCAGCAGCAAAGGAGCGGGAGTAACAGATACGCAGTATTTT. The chain employs TRBV5-1 and TRBJ2-3, with 8 bases lining up with TRBD2. Looked up from germline, CDR1 is SGHRS and CDR2 is YFSETQ. Trimming took 4 bases from V and 3 from J; bases not matched to a gene: 7. This CDR3 spans 15 amino acids.

This clone was counted only a few times. The rearrangement joins TRBV5-6 to TRBJ2-7; D is possibly TRBD1 (5 bases). V was trimmed by 0 bases and J by 2 bases, leaving 12 bases between them. The CDR3 covers 15 residues. Per the germline V gene, CDR1 is SGHDT and CDR2 is YYEEEE. This CDR3 reads CASSLDRSEAYEQYF. The CDR3 coding sequence is TGTGCCAGCAGCTTGGACAGGAGTGAGGCCTACGAGCAGTACTTC.

V gene TRBV11-2 combines with J gene TRBJ2-4; tentative D call: TRBD2 (7 bases). Per the germline V gene, CDR1 is SGHAT and CDR2 is FQNNGV. Trimming removed 4 bases from V and 7 bases from J, with 20 bases in between. CDR3 length equals 16 residues. CDR3 coding DNA: TGTGCCAGCAGCTGGGGGGGTGCGGGGGCCCGGAACATTCAGTACTTC. Residues: CASSWGGAGARNIQYF.

The chain carries TRBV29-1 and TRBJ2-5; the D gene is possibly TRBD2 (5 bases). This CDR3 region has 12 residues. Between the trimmed V and J ends, which lost 4 bases and 5 bases, there was a span of 11 bases. CDR1 is SQVTM, CDR2 ANQGSEA, per germline. The CDR3 nucleotides read TGCAGCGTTGGTGCGGGTTCCGAGACCCAGTACTTC. It translates to CSVGAGSETQYF.

The chain uses TRBV15 and TRBJ2-4, with 15 bases matching TRBD2. CDR3 length equals 15 residues. Germline CDR1 is LNHNV and CDR2 is YYDKDF (reference sequence). V shed 3 bases and J 10 bases; nucleotides not matched to a gene: 4. The CDR3 DNA reads as TGTGCCACCAGCAGCCGGACTAGCGGGGGGGAAATTCAGTACTTC. It translates to CATSSRTSGGEIQYF.

The chain has TRBV19 and TRBJ1-4; D unclear. The V gene lost 5 bases and the J gene lost 8 bases, with 18 bases spanning the gap. Looked up from germline, CDR1 is LNHDA and CDR2 is SQIVND (reference sequence). This CDR3 comprises 15 residues. The CDR3: CASSLSWRAREKLFF. In DNA form, the CDR3 reads TGTGCCAGTAGTCTCTCATGGAGGGCGAGAGAAAAACTGTTTTTT.

The rearrangement uses TRBV30 and TRBJ2-1; 7 bases are shared with TRBD2. This CDR3 spans 15 amino acids. V shed 0 bases, J shed 8 bases, and the junction held 10 bases outside the gene matches. Germline V lookup: CDR1 GTSNPN, CDR2 SVGIG (reference sequence). The CDR3 coding sequence is TGTGCCTGGAGTGTTGGGGGGGATTTAGATGATGAGCAGTTCTTC. It is translated as CAWSVGGDLDDEQFF. The full variable domain, with the rest looked up from reference TRBV30 and TRBJ2-1, is SQTIHQWPATLVQPVGSPLSLECTVEGTSNPNLYWYRQAAGRGLQLLFYSVGIGQISSEVPQNLSASRPQDRQFILSSKKLLLSDSGFYLCAWSVGGDLDDEQFFGPGTRLTVL.

V is TRBV6-5 and J is TRBJ2-3; 8 bases align to TRBD2. The germline CDR1 and CDR2 sequences are MNHEY and SVGAGI. V was pared by 5 bases and J by 6 bases, with 7 bases of the junction left unmatched. The CDR3 spans 14 residues. The CDR3: CASSRDIAGDTQYF. The CDR3, as DNA: TGTGCCAGCAGTCGGGACATAGCGGGGGATACGCAGTATTTT.

The gene calls are TRBV9 and TRBJ2-1; 13 positions agree with TRBD2. The CDR3 sequence is 15 residues long. V was clipped by 4 bases and J by 9 bases; unmatched bases: 7. Looked up from germline, CDR1 is SGDLS and CDR2 is YYNGEE. As DNA, the CDR3 is TGTGCCAGCAGCATGGAACTAGCGGGAGGGGGTGAGCAGTTCTTC. This sequence encodes CASSMELAGGGEQFF.

The chain is built from TRBV7-9 and TRBJ2-3; 15 bases are shared with TRBD2. Germline CDR1 reads SEHNR; CDR2 reads FQNEAQ (reference sequence). The trim removed 9 bases at V and 4 bases at J, leaving 8 bases unmatched. The CDR3 runs 16 residues. In nucleotides, the CDR3 is TGTGCCAGTTGGACTAGCGGGGGGGCGGATCCAGATACGCAGTATTTT. Translating it yields CASWTSGGADPDTQYF.

V usage is TRBV5-4 and J usage is TRBJ1-2; D possibly corresponds to TRBD1 (6 bases). There are 13 residues in the CDR3. V dropped 2 bases and J dropped 4 bases, with 9 bases sitting between them. The germline V gene has CDR1 SGHNT and CDR2 YYREEE (reference sequence). The CDR3 nucleotides read TGTGCCAGCAGCTTTGGACAGTCCTATGGCTACACCTTC. Its protein product is CASSFGQSYGYTF.

Notes on this clone: It is unclear where the CDR3 begins or ends on the DNA, so no DNA is shown, and the CDR3 is as TCRdb lists it. The genes are TRBV28 and TRBJ2-7; TRBD2 is taken as the D call from the table, unchecked against the DNA. Germline V gene lookup returns CDR1 MDHEN and CDR2 SYDVKM. Both ends counted, the CDR3 spans 14 residues. The CDR3 loop is CASSSSSGSYEQYF.

The V and J genes are TRBV2 and TRBJ1-2, with 8 bases identical to TRBD1. The CDR3 runs 13 residues. From germline, CDR1 is SNHLY and CDR2 FYNNEI. V lost 8 bases, J lost 2 bases, and 4 bases stayed unmatched. The CDR3 coding sequence is TGTGCCAGCCAGGGGGACAGGAACTATGGCTACACCTTC. This encodes CASQGDRNYGYTF.

The chain couples TRBV10-1 to TRBJ2-4; perhaps TRBD1 as D (6 bases). With 10 bases removed from V and 3 bases from J, the gap between germline ends came to 16 bases. The CDR3 loop spans 14 amino acids. Germline loops: CDR1 WNHNN, CDR2 SYGVQD (reference sequence). This CDR3 reads CATYYRVGKNIQYF. As DNA, the CDR3 is TGCGCCACGTATTACAGGGTCGGCAAAAACATTCAGTACTTC.

The chain is built from TRBV29-1 and TRBJ1-4, with D possibly TRBD1 on 6 matching bases. Germline V lookup: CDR1 SQVTM, CDR2 ANQGSEA. With 5 bases removed from V and 1 base from J, the gap between germline ends came to 14 bases. The CDR3 contains 15 residues. The CDR3 protein is CSVPEPDRTNEKLFF. CDR3 in DNA: TGCAGCGTTCCGGAGCCGGACAGAACTAATGAAAAACTGTTTTTT.

The chain links TRBV15 to TRBJ1-1; a possible D gene is TRBD1 (5 bases). This CDR3 is 14 amino acids long. Germline V gene sequence: CDR1 LNHNV, CDR2 YYDKDF (reference sequence). V was trimmed by 3 bases and J by 14 bases, leaving 22 bases between them. CDR3 DNA: TGTGCCACCAGCAGTCGATTTTCGGGGGAGGGACGGTTCTTT. Its translation: CATSSRFSGEGRFF.

Comments on this clone: A junction end diverges from the germline sequence, so it may reflect a read error. This chain uses TRBV9 with TRBJ1-1; 7 bases are a match to TRBD1. The V gene's germline CDR1 is SGDLS and CDR2 YYNGEE. The CDR3 is 15 amino acids. CDR3 DNA sequence: TGTGCCAGCGGCGTAGTGTCAGGGGGTTCCACTGAAGCTTTCTTT. Its protein product is CASGVVSGGSTEAFF. Looking up the rest from reference TRBV9 and TRBJ1-1 gives the full variable domain: DSGVTQTPKHLITATGQRVTLRCSPRSGDLSVYWYQQSLDQGLQFLIQYYNGEERAKGNILERFSAQQFPDLHSELNLSSLELGDSALYFCASGVVSGGSTEAFFGQGTRLTVV.

The rearrangement joins TRBV11-1 to TRBJ1-1; D gene uncertain. In germline, CDR1 is SGHAT, CDR2 FQDESV (reference sequence). V shed 5 bases and J shed 4 bases, with 17 bases lying between them. The CDR3 totals 15 residues. The CDR3 bases are TGTGCCAGCAGCCATTACGGAGGAATGGGCACTGAAGCTTTCTTT. This sequence encodes CASSHYGGMGTEAFF.

This clone has just one count. The chain recombines TRBV5-1 with TRBJ2-5; 11 nucleotides line up with TRBD2. V shed 0 bases and J 2 bases; nucleotides not matched to a gene: 3. Germline V lookup: CDR1 SGHRS, CDR2 YFSETQ. The CDR3 extends over 16 amino acids. CDR3 region: CASSLGTSGLQETQYF. The DNA for the CDR3 is TGCGCCAGCAGCTTGGGGACTAGCGGGCTACAAGAGACCCAGTACTTC.

The CDR3 DNA sequence: TGCGCCAGCAGCCAAGATCCGGTTTTGAATCAGCCCCAGCATTTT. Protein: CASSQDPVLNQPQHF. This chain joins TRBV4-1 and TRBJ1-5; D unclear. Trimming cost V 0 bases and J 4 bases, with 10 bases left between them. The CDR3 length is 15 residues. From germline, CDR1 is MGHRA and CDR2 YSYEKL.

The rearrangement uses TRBV7-3 and TRBJ2-1; 8 positions agree with TRBD2. The ends lost 3 bases at V and 2 bases at J; junction bases unmatched: 3. This CDR3 is built from 15 residues. Germline CDR1 SGHTA, CDR2 FQGTGA. CDR3 region: CASSFALAAYNEQFF. The CDR3 DNA is TGTGCCAGCAGCTTCGCACTAGCGGCCTACAATGAGCAGTTCTTC.